The 26 T cell receptor beta chains given below trace back to one sample, sequenced in a study of cytomegalovirus exposure and HLA in healthy donors. Primers for the PCR totalled 60 Vbeta and 13 Jbeta. Measured with immunoSEQ multiplex PCR; TCRdb has only the in-frame clones, and not every one. The sample yields under 200,000 clones, around 78% seen once. The specimen was PBMCs. The origin of the receptors is a woman aged 25 to 39 in good health and CMV-seropositive.

The J gene is TRBJ1-1, the V gene TRBV14, with 7 positions matching TRBD1. With 1 base clipped from V and 0 bases from J, the junction kept 17 bases outside the gene matches. The CDR3 runs 20 residues. Germline V CDR1 and CDR2: SGHDN, FVKESK. CDR3 residues: CASSQGPLAGRGSMNTEAFF. The CDR3 DNA reads as TGTGCCAGCAGCCAAGGTCCCCTTGCGGGCAGGGGGAGTATGAACACTGAAGCTTTCTTT.

The gene calls are TRBV6-6 and TRBJ2-1, with a possible D match to TRBD2 (5 bases). V shed 7 bases and J shed 7 bases, with 17 bases lying between them. The germline CDR1 and CDR2 sequences are MNHNY and SVGAGI (reference sequence). This CDR3 contains 14 residues. Here the CDR3 reads CASNLKLEVNEQFF. As DNA, the CDR3 is TGTGCCAGCAACCTCAAGCTGGAGGTAAATGAGCAGTTCTTC.

This chain uses TRBV2 with TRBJ1-6, with D possibly being TRBD1 (5 bases). There are 16 residues in the CDR3. V dropped 1 base and J dropped 7 bases, with 14 bases sitting between them. Germline CDR1 is SNHLY and CDR2 is FYNNEI. CDR3 DNA sequence: TGTGCCAGCAGTGAAGGTGCCAGGGTCCGAAATTCACCCCTCCACTTT. Its protein product is CASSEGARVRNSPLHF.

The rearrangement joins TRBV7-2 to TRBJ2-7, with TRBD1 matching 11 bases. The CDR3 totals 16 residues. Germline CDR1 SGHTA, CDR2 FQGNSA. V lost 4 bases, J lost 4 bases, and 9 bases stayed unmatched. The CDR3 sequence: CASSSRTGTGGYEQYF. CDR3 DNA: TGTGCCAGCAGCTCAAGAACCGGGACAGGGGGGTACGAGCAGTACTTC.

The rearrangement uses TRBV25-1 and TRBJ1-5; possibly TRBD1 for D (6 bases). The V gene lost 2 bases and the J gene lost 7 bases, with 12 bases spanning the gap. Germline CDR1 MGHDK, CDR2 SYGVNS. The CDR3 extends over 14 amino acids. DNA for the CDR3: TGTGCCAGCAGTGAAACAGGGACGGGACAGCCCCAGCATTTT. Translation: CASSETGTGQPQHF.

The chain has TRBV29-1 and TRBJ2-2; tentatively, D is TRBD1 (5 bases). There are 14 residues in the CDR3. V lost 7 bases and J 4 bases, leaving 16 bases between the germline ends. CDR1 is SQVTM, CDR2 ANQGSEA, per germline. CDR3 region: CSGRAGSGTGELFF. The CDR3 DNA follows: TGCAGCGGGCGTGCAGGGTCGGGCACCGGGGAGCTGTTTTTT.

J is TRBJ2-2 and V is TRBV5-4; TRBD1 is a possible D gene (5 bases). This CDR3 has 15 amino acids. Trimming left V 0 bases short and J 1 base short, with 7 bases between. Germline assignment: CDR1 SGHNT and CDR2 YYREEE (reference sequence). This CDR3 reads CASSLGQKNTGELFF. CDR3 in DNA: TGTGCCAGCAGCTTGGGACAGAAGAACACCGGGGAGCTGTTTTTT.

This clone came up a few times. J is TRBJ2-1 and V is TRBV7-2; 8 nucleotides agree with TRBD2. Germline V gene data show CDR1 as SGHTA and CDR2 as FQGNSA. The trim removed 7 bases at V and 9 bases at J, leaving 8 bases unmatched. There are 13 residues in the CDR3. The CDR3 sequence: CASTKLAVGEQFF. The CDR3 region has the DNA TGTGCCAGCACTAAACTAGCGGTAGGTGAGCAGTTCTTC.

The chain has TRBV5-1 and TRBJ1-2; D ambiguous. V was trimmed by 8 bases and J by 2 bases, leaving 13 bases between them. This CDR3 is built from 13 residues. Germline V CDR1 and CDR2: SGHRS, YFSETQ. The CDR3 sequence: CASSAAGNYGYTF. DNA of the CDR3: TGCGCCAGTTCGGCAGCAGGAAACTATGGCTACACCTTC.

The chain joins TRBV6-5 to TRBJ1-3; 10 bases align to TRBD1. V trimming: 7 bases; J trimming: 2 bases; junction bases outside the gene matches: 5. The CDR3 loop spans 15 amino acids. Looked up from germline, CDR1 is MNHEY and CDR2 is SVGAGI. The CDR3 reads CASKETGGAGNTIYF. The DNA for the CDR3 is TGTGCCAGCAAGGAGACAGGGGGCGCTGGAAACACCATATATTTT.

The table lists this clone with a count of one. The V and J genes are TRBV27 and TRBJ1-2, with D tentatively TRBD1 (5 bases). The length of the CDR3 is 13 residues. Germline V CDR1 and CDR2: MNHEY, SMNVEV (reference sequence). V was clipped by 4 bases and J by 6 bases, with 12 bases between them. In DNA, the CDR3 is TGTGCCAGCAGTTCCAGGATGGGGCATGGCTACACCTTC. Amino acid sequence: CASSSRMGHGYTF.

The V gene is TRBV19, the J gene TRBJ1-1; D is uncertain. The CDR3 consists of 15 residues. V was shortened by 3 bases and J by 0 bases, with 11 bases between the two germline ends. Per germline, CDR1 LNHDA and CDR2 SQIVND (reference sequence). This CDR3 reads CASSIGPGMNTEAFF. The CDR3 DNA follows: TGTGCCAGTAGTATCGGTCCGGGGATGAACACTGAAGCTTTCTTT.

About this clone: The DNA is omitted, as the CDR3 cannot be located on it reliably, and the CDR3 follows TCRdb's listing. The chain's CDR3 is CASSFGPGGGYTF. This chain connects TRBV5-1 to TRBJ1-2. Per germline, CDR1 SGHRS and CDR2 YFSETQ. The CDR3 adds up to 13 amino acids, both ends counted.

The table lists this clone with a count of one. The junction and the germline gene differ at one end; a read error may be behind it. The V and J genes are TRBV7-6 and TRBJ1-5; tentative D call: TRBD1 (6 bases). Germline-derived CDR1 and CDR2 are SGHVS and FNYEAQ. The CDR3 consists of 17 residues. The CDR3 DNA reads as TGTGCCAGCAGCTCGGACAGCACCTCAGGAGGCAATCAGCCCCAGCATTTC. It yields the protein CASSSDSTSGGNQPQHF.

This chain links TRBV7-2 with TRBJ1-5, with D unresolved. Germline CDR1 is SGHTA and CDR2 is FQGNSA. V shed 1 base and J shed 3 bases, with 10 bases lying between them. The CDR3 is 15 amino acids. The DNA for the CDR3 is TGTGCCAGCAGCTTAGGTGGGAGTTTCAATCAGCCCCAGCATTTT. Protein product: CASSLGGSFNQPQHF.

V and J are TRBV30 and TRBJ1-4, with D maybe TRBD1 (5 bases). This CDR3 has 14 amino acids. CDR1 GTSNPN and CDR2 SVGIG come from the germline V gene (reference sequence). Trimming cost V 0 bases and J 8 bases, with 13 bases left between them. This CDR3 reads CAWSVQGSREKLFF. DNA of the CDR3: TGTGCCTGGAGTGTTCAGGGTAGTAGAGAAAAACTGTTTTTT.

The rearrangement joins TRBV6-1 to TRBJ2-1; 7 positions agree with TRBD2. This CDR3 spans 14 amino acids. Germline V gene sequence: CDR1 MNHNS, CDR2 SASEGT. V dropped 7 bases and J dropped 4; count of bases not matched to a gene: 7. The CDR3 is CASTPGEGYNEQFF. The CDR3 DNA follows: TGTGCCAGCACGCCCGGGGAGGGGTACAATGAGCAGTTCTTC.

V is TRBV2 and J is TRBJ1-4; D not certain. Deletions cut 6 bases from V and 7 bases from J, with 6 bases between. The CDR3 covers 11 residues. Looked up from germline, CDR1 is SNHLY and CDR2 is FYNNEI. The DNA of the CDR3 is TGTGCCAGCAGCATTTTTGAAAAACTGTTTTTT. Its translation: CASSIFEKLFF.

This clone came up a few times. In DNA form, the CDR3 reads TGTGCCAGCAGTTATCTCAGGGTACCCACTGAAGCTTTCTTT. This codes for CASSYLRVPTEAFF. The chain links TRBV6-5 to TRBJ1-1, with D perhaps TRBD1 (5 bases). Trimming took off 3 bases at V and 4 bases at J, with 12 bases between the two ends. The CDR3 has 14 residues. CDR1 is MNHEY, CDR2 SVGAGI, per germline.

The rearrangement uses TRBV27 and TRBJ2-7, with D unclear. Per germline, CDR1 MNHEY and CDR2 SMNVEV (reference sequence). Trimming took off 8 bases at V and 0 bases at J, with 8 bases between the two ends. The CDR3 is 12 amino acids. The CDR3 reads CASQKTSYEQYF. CDR3 DNA sequence: TGTGCCAGCCAGAAAACCTCCTACGAGCAGTACTTC.

In nucleotides, the CDR3 is TGTGCCAGCAGCAACCTAGGACAGGGTATTGAGCAGTTCTTC. Residues: CASSNLGQGIEQFF. The chain joins TRBV5-6 to TRBJ2-1; 8 nucleotides align to TRBD1. This CDR3 contains 14 residues. Germline V gene data show CDR1 as SGHDT and CDR2 as YYEEEE. V lost 4 bases to trimming and J lost 9 bases; unmatched junction nucleotides: 9.

This chain links TRBV2 with TRBJ2-7; D gene uncertain. The CDR3 consists of 14 residues. Per the germline V gene, CDR1 is SNHLY and CDR2 is FYNNEI. Trimming left V 4 bases short and J 0 bases short, with 10 bases between. CDR3 nucleotide sequence: TGTGCCAGCAGTGGGCGGCCTTTCTCCTACGAGCAGTACTTC. Translated: CASSGRPFSYEQYF.

The rearrangement uses TRBV9 and TRBJ2-2, with TRBD1 as a possible D gene (5 bases). The CDR3 runs 15 residues. The V end was cut by 3 bases, the J end by 8 bases, with 17 bases between. Per the germline V gene, CDR1 is SGDLS and CDR2 is YYNGEE. The CDR3 reads CASSAVSSGFGELFF. The CDR3 coding sequence is TGTGCCAGCAGCGCCGTATCATCAGGGTTTGGGGAGCTGTTTTTT.

The chain carries TRBV4-3 and TRBJ1-3; D not certain. With 0 bases removed from V and 3 bases from J, the gap between germline ends came to 6 bases. CDR1 and CDR2 (germline): LGHNA, YSLEER. The CDR3 runs to 14 residues. As DNA, the CDR3 is TGCGCCAGCAGCCAAGATCTCAGTGGAAACACCATATATTTT. Residues: CASSQDLSGNTIYF.

There are a few counts of this clone. The chain couples TRBV5-1 to TRBJ2-1; 9 nucleotides match TRBD2. J was trimmed by 8 bases and V by 2 bases; bases with no gene match: 8. The germline V gene has CDR1 SGHRS and CDR2 YFSETQ. The length of the CDR3 is 15 residues. CDR3 in DNA: TGCGCCAGCAGCTTTTCGGGCGGGGGGGCGGATGAGCAGTTCTTC. Translating gives CASSFSGGGADEQFF.

V is TRBV6-1 and J is TRBJ1-2; unclear D gene. Trimming removed 6 bases from V and 8 bases from J, with 16 bases in between. The CDR3 has 13 residues. Germline V CDR1 and CDR2: MNHNS, SASEGT. The CDR3 sequence is CASSPTRRRGYTF. The CDR3 DNA reads as TGTGCCAGCAGCCCGACAAGACGAAGGGGCTACACCTTC.